The 25 T cell receptor beta chains listed next were all sequenced from one sample in a study of blood T cell repertoires in COVID-19 (TCRdb year 2020). The protocol used for the library was the immunoSEQ multiplex PCR assay. The source is immuneACCESS, and TCRdb retained only in-frame sequences with V and J called. Part of the clones is not carried over; for the studies checked, unresolved V genes explain less than half of this, and the remainder is unexplained. The sample yields some 300,000 clones; 90% to 95% were counted once. The top ten hold about 4% of the sample. Source material: PBMCs or T cells enriched from blood (not recorded which). Receptors were obtained from a woman between 25 and 40 years old who had been exposed to COVID-19.

This chain uses TRBV7-8 with TRBJ2-5; the match to TRBD2 covers 14 bases. The V and J ends lost 4 bases and 3 bases, in that order; junction bases with no gene match: 7. Germline CDR1 is SGHVS and CDR2 is FQNEAQ. CDR3 size: 17 residues. This chain's CDR3 is CASSSRRLAGGKETQYF. In DNA form, the CDR3 reads TGTGCCAGCAGCTCGCGAAGACTAGCGGGGGGGAAAGAGACCCAGTACTTC.

V gene TRBV5-1 combines with J gene TRBJ1-2, with D possibly TRBD1 on 5 matching bases. Trimming pared 4 bases from V and 5 bases from J, leaving 18 bases between. The V gene's germline CDR1 is SGHRS and CDR2 YFSETQ. This CDR3 region has 15 residues. CDR3 bases: TGCGCCAGCAGCAACGACCAGGGTTTCGGTTATGGCTACACCTTC. Translation: CASSNDQGFGYGYTF.

This sequence joins TRBV7-2 and TRBJ1-5; D uncertain. Trimming cost V 5 bases and J 7 bases, with 9 bases left between them. Germline CDR1 is SGHTA and CDR2 is FQGNSA. The CDR3 spans 12 residues. The CDR3 reads CASSPPGQPQHF. CDR3 in DNA: TGTGCCAGCAGCCCCCCGGGGCAGCCCCAGCATTTT.

The rearrangement joins TRBV7-3 to TRBJ2-3; 10 bases are shared with TRBD2. V shed 2 bases and J 2 bases; nucleotides not matched to a gene: 7. Germline V gene lookup returns CDR1 SGHTA and CDR2 FQGTGA. CDR3 length equals 17 residues. The chain's CDR3 is CASSLRPSGGYTDTQYF. CDR3 sequence (DNA): TGTGCCAGCAGCTTACGTCCTAGCGGGGGTTACACAGATACGCAGTATTTT.

V usage is TRBV6-5 and J usage is TRBJ2-3; TRBD1 matches at 7 bases. The germline V gene has CDR1 MNHEY and CDR2 SVGAGI. V trimming: 6 bases; J trimming: 3 bases; junction bases outside the gene matches: 6. The CDR3 has 14 residues. CDR3 sequence reads: CASSTGVRTDTQYF. CDR3 DNA: TGTGCCAGCAGCACAGGGGTGAGGACAGATACGCAGTATTTT.

The V gene is TRBV19, the J gene TRBJ1-1, with D possibly TRBD1 on 6 matching bases. V lost 4 bases to trimming and J lost 4 bases, with 10 bases between them. CDR3 length: 13 amino acids. In germline, CDR1 is LNHDA, CDR2 SQIVND (reference sequence). As DNA, the CDR3 is TGTGCCAGTAGTACAGGGGTTGGCACTGAAGCTTTCTTT. Encoded protein: CASSTGVGTEAFF.

The chain has TRBV24-1 and TRBJ2-5; the match to TRBD1 covers 7 bases. CDR1 and CDR2 from the germline V gene are KGHDR and SFDVKD. Losses at the gene ends were 5 bases for V and 4 bases for J; bases not matched to a gene: 6. The CDR3 sequence is 14 residues long. CDR3 sequence: CATSAGGAGETQYF. The CDR3 bases are TGTGCCACCAGTGCAGGGGGAGCTGGAGAGACCCAGTACTTC.

The CDR3 is CASSEGGQNYEQYF. CDR3 nucleotide sequence: TGTGCCAGCAGTGAGGGGGGACAGAACTACGAGCAGTACTTC. The V call is TRBV2, the J call TRBJ2-7, with D perhaps TRBD1 (7 bases). Germline V lookup: CDR1 SNHLY, CDR2 FYNNEI. The CDR3 has 14 amino acids. The ends were cut back, 3 bases at V and 3 bases at J, with 12 bases in the middle.

This rearrangement joins TRBV7-9 to TRBJ1-2; 7 nucleotides agree with TRBD1. The V and J ends lost 3 bases and 1 base, in that order; junction bases with no gene match: 8. The length of the CDR3 is 16 residues. The germline gives CDR1 SEHNR, CDR2 FQNEAQ (reference sequence). The CDR3 sequence: CASSFARDSDNYGYTF. The CDR3 region has the DNA TGTGCCAGCAGCTTCGCCCGGGACAGTGATAACTATGGCTACACCTTC.

The CDR3 loop reads CASSNHGTSGGRSTDTQYF. In nucleotides, the CDR3 is TGTGCCAGCAGCAACCATGGGACTAGCGGGGGGCGTAGCACAGATACGCAGTATTTT. This sequence joins TRBV9 and TRBJ2-3; 15 bases are shared with TRBD2. Germline V gene data show CDR1 as SGDLS and CDR2 as YYNGEE. With 4 bases clipped from V and 0 bases from J, the junction kept 9 bases outside the gene matches. The CDR3 consists of 19 residues.

There are a few counts of this clone. The genes are TRBV6-5 and TRBJ2-2, with D unclear. This CDR3 has 12 residues. Germline V gives CDR1 MNHEY, CDR2 SVGAGI. V gave up 7 bases and J gave up 1 base, with 4 bases separating them. The CDR3 here is CASTGNTGELFF. The DNA of the CDR3 is TGTGCCAGCACGGGGAACACCGGGGAGCTGTTTTTT.

This rearrangement joins TRBV19 to TRBJ1-1, with D tentatively TRBD1 (5 bases). V lost 7 bases to trimming and J lost 3 bases, with 12 bases between them. Per the germline V gene, CDR1 is LNHDA and CDR2 is SQIVND (reference sequence). The CDR3 covers 13 residues. CDR3 in amino acids: CASTQEGYTEAFF. CDR3 coding DNA: TGTGCCAGTACCCAGGAGGGGTACACTGAAGCTTTCTTT.

The genes are TRBV5-1 and TRBJ1-1; 7 bases agree with TRBD1. Trimming cost V 2 bases and J 3 bases; bases outside gene matches: 10. Germline V gives CDR1 SGHRS, CDR2 YFSETQ. The CDR3 totals 16 residues. Here the CDR3 DNA reads TGCGCCAGCAGCTTAAACCCGCGGGACAGAGACACTGAAGCTTTCTTT. It translates to CASSLNPRDRDTEAFF.

The chain employs TRBV6-1 and TRBJ1-1; 11 nucleotides line up with TRBD1. The CDR3 is 18 residues long. Germline values: CDR1 MNHNS, CDR2 SASEGT. The V gene end was trimmed by 0 bases and the J gene end by 3 bases; junction bases not matched to a gene: 9. CDR3 loop: CASSEAGGQGGAHTEAFF. CDR3 coding DNA: TGTGCCAGCAGTGAAGCGGGGGGACAGGGGGGAGCTCACACTGAAGCTTTCTTT.

V is TRBV20-1 and J is TRBJ1-1; TRBD1 is a possible D gene (5 bases). CDR1 is DFQATT and CDR2 is SNEGSKA in the germline V gene (reference sequence). CDR3 length: 11 residues. The chain's CDR3 is CRAGGTGEAFF. Here the CDR3 DNA reads TGCAGGGCGGGGGGTACAGGTGAAGCTTTCTTT.

This chain links TRBV5-8 with TRBJ1-2; D is ambiguous. This CDR3 contains 14 residues. CDR1 is SGHTS and CDR2 is YDEGEE in the germline V gene. V shed 2 bases and J shed 3 bases, with 11 bases lying between them. The CDR3 DNA reads TGTGCCAGCAGCTTCTCTTCAGGTTACTATGGCTACACCTTC. Its protein is CASSFSSGYYGYTF.

The count of this clone is one. One end of the junction does not line up with germline, which may come from a read error. The chain has TRBV18 and TRBJ1-1; 9 bases line up with TRBD1. The CDR3 loop spans 14 amino acids. The V gene's germline CDR1 is KGHSH and CDR2 LQKENI. For the CDR3, the DNA is TGTGCCAGCTCACCCGGGACAGGGAACAATGAAGCTTTCTTT. Its translation is CASSPGTGNNEAFF.

The J gene is TRBJ1-6, the V gene TRBV7-2; D might be TRBD1 (5 bases). V was shortened by 2 bases and J by 6 bases, with 14 bases between the two germline ends. This CDR3 is 16 amino acids long. From germline, CDR1 is SGHTA and CDR2 FQGNSA. CDR3: CASSLSVREGNSPLHF. In DNA, the CDR3 is TGTGCCAGCAGCTTATCGGTCAGGGAAGGTAATTCACCCCTCCACTTT.

This sequence joins TRBV11-2 and TRBJ2-1; D might be TRBD1 (6 bases). The CDR3 loop spans 16 amino acids. Germline V lookup: CDR1 SGHAT, CDR2 FQNNGV. The V and J ends lost 0 bases and 2 bases respectively, with 11 bases between them. This CDR3 reads CASSLDLQGPYNEQFF. The CDR3 DNA sequence: TGTGCCAGCAGCTTAGATTTACAGGGTCCCTACAATGAGCAGTTCTTC.

The chain combines TRBV5-1 with TRBJ1-2; no clear D. V was trimmed by 4 bases and J by 4 bases, leaving 17 bases between them. CDR3 length equals 15 residues. Germline assignment: CDR1 SGHRS and CDR2 YFSETQ. CDR3 nucleotide sequence: TGCGCCAGCAGCCCAAGACAAGACACCATCTATGGCTACACCTTC. Translating gives CASSPRQDTIYGYTF.

The genes are TRBV28 and TRBJ1-6, with 10 bases aligning to TRBD1. The CDR3 has 13 amino acids. The germline V gene encodes CDR1 MDHEN and CDR2 SYDVKM. With V trimmed by 9 bases and J by 7 bases, 3 bases remained unmatched. For the CDR3, the DNA is TGTGCCAGTTGGGACAGGGGAAATTCACCCCTCCACTTT. This translates into CASWDRGNSPLHF. Together with reference TRBV28 and TRBJ1-6, the CDR3 gives the full variable domain: DVKVTQSSRYLVKRTGEKVFLECVQDMDHENMFWYRQDPGLGLRLIYFSYDVKMKEKGDIPEGYSVSREKKERFSLILESASTNQTSMYLCASWDRGNSPLHFGNGTRLTVT.

The chain recombines TRBV4-3 with TRBJ1-4; 8 bases fit TRBD1. The CDR3 extends over 16 amino acids. Germline V lookup: CDR1 LGHNA, CDR2 YSLEER. The ends lost 0 bases at V and 7 bases at J; junction bases unmatched: 7. In nucleotides, the CDR3 is TGCGCCAGCAGCCAAGATCCGCGGACAGGGACTGAAAAACTGTTTTTT. Its protein is CASSQDPRTGTEKLFF.

This sequence joins TRBV7-6 and TRBJ1-4, with D uncertain. CDR1 SGHVS and CDR2 FNYEAQ come from the germline V gene. The CDR3 runs to 16 residues. The V gene lost 5 bases and the J gene lost 3 bases, with 16 bases spanning the gap. The CDR3 loop is CASSREPLRANEKLFF. DNA of the CDR3: TGTGCCAGCAGCCGCGAGCCTCTACGGGCTAATGAAAAACTGTTTTTT. The full variable domain, its missing parts supplied by reference TRBV7-6 and TRBJ1-4, is GAGVSQSPRYKVTKRGQDVALRCDPISGHVSLYWYRQALGQGPEFLTYFNYEAQQDKSGLPNDRFSAERPEGSISTLTIQRTEQRDSAMYRCASSREPLRANEKLFFGSGTQLSVL.

The rearrangement uses TRBV5-1 and TRBJ2-7, with 8 bases lining up with TRBD2. This CDR3 is 16 amino acids long. Unmatched junction bases numbered 13, after V lost 1 base and J lost 7 bases. CDR1 is SGHRS and CDR2 is YFSETQ in the germline V gene. This CDR3 reads CASSLRSQSSGGEQYF. CDR3 nucleotides: TGCGCCAGCAGCTTGAGGAGCCAATCATCGGGAGGGGAGCAGTACTTC. Full variable domain (outside the CDR3, taken from reference TRBV5-1 and TRBJ2-7): KAGVTQTPRYLIKTRGQQVTLSCSPISGHRSVSWYQQTPGQGLQFLFEYFSETQRNKGNFPGRFSGRQFSNSRSEMNVSTLELGDSALYLCASSLRSQSSGGEQYFGPGTRLTVT.

The chain has TRBV7-3 and TRBJ2-7, with 10 bases identical to TRBD2. This CDR3 region has 16 residues. Unmatched junction bases numbered 10, after V lost 5 bases and J lost 3 bases. Germline V gene sequence: CDR1 SGHTA, CDR2 FQGTGA. The CDR3 here is CASSHVLAGNIYEQYF. The CDR3 bases are TGTGCCAGCAGCCACGTACTAGCGGGGAACATCTACGAGCAGTACTTC. The entire variable domain, with the rest obtained from reference TRBV7-3 and TRBJ2-7, is as follows: GAGVSQTPSNKVTEKGKYVELRCDPISGHTALYWYRQSLGQGPEFLIYFQGTGAADDSGLPNDRFFAVRPEGSVSTLKIQRTERGDSAVYLCASSHVLAGNIYEQYFGPGTRLTVT.